The 3 T cell receptor beta chains given below trace back to one sample, sequenced in a study of OX40 agonist ivuxolimab in advanced cancers. Using immunoSEQ multiplex PCR, the repertoire was profiled, and TCRdb retains in-frame clones only, with some absent. Of around 45,000 clones in the sample, roughly 91% are singletons; the top ten hold around a fifth. The source material was CD4+ or CD8+ T cells sorted from blood, sampled in a trial of the OX40 agonist ivuxolimab. The receptors were sampled from an adult with an advanced solid tumor such as melanoma, head and neck, liver or kidney cancer.

CDR3 loop: CASSSSFISSYNEQFF. Written as DNA, the CDR3 is TGTGCCAGCAGCTCCAGCTTTATAAGCTCCTACAATGAGCAGTTCTTC. V is TRBV7-9 and J is TRBJ2-1; the D is unclear. The CDR3 extends over 16 amino acids. Looked up from germline, CDR1 is SEHNR and CDR2 is FQNEAQ (reference sequence). V shed 4 bases and J shed 0 bases, with 13 bases lying between them.

The V call is TRBV9, the J call TRBJ1-2; D unclear. The germline V and J ends were trimmed by 0 bases and 6 bases, with 9 bases remaining between them. Germline CDR1 and CDR2: SGDLS and YYNGEE. CDR3 length: 13 amino acids. This CDR3 reads CASSVGGVDGYTF. DNA for the CDR3: TGTGCCAGCAGCGTAGGTGGGGTAGATGGCTACACCTTC. The whole variable domain, filled in from reference TRBV9 and TRBJ1-2, reads DSGVTQTPKHLITATGQRVTLRCSPRSGDLSVYWYQQSLDQGLQFLIQYYNGEERAKGNILERFSAQQFPDLHSELNLSSLELGDSALYFCASSVGGVDGYTFGSGTRLTVV.

The chain employs TRBV2 and TRBJ1-2; D possibly corresponds to TRBD1 (5 bases). This CDR3 has 12 residues. The ends were cut back, 7 bases at V and 8 bases at J, with 14 bases in the middle. Per the germline V gene, CDR1 is SNHLY and CDR2 is FYNNEI. CDR3 sequence reads: CASTGTAMGYTF. The CDR3 coding sequence is TGTGCCAGCACCGGGACCGCTATGGGCTACACCTTC. The full variable domain, its missing parts supplied by reference TRBV2 and TRBJ1-2, is EPEVTQTPSHQVTQMGQEVILRCVPISNHLYFYWYRQILGQKVEFLVSFYNNEISEKSEIFDDQFSVERPDGSNFTLKIRSTKLEDSAMYFCASTGTAMGYTFGSGTRLTVV.